This entry describes one TCR beta chain. Its antigen remains unidentified. The record originates from a study of a mutant IDH1 vaccine in newly diagnosed glioma. Study context: Treated patients had a mean age of approximately 40 years and a sex split that was roughly 62% male and about 38% female. Earlier care involved radiotherapy, temozolomide, or both, and the majority received both.

CDR3 length equals 15 residues. Looked up from germline, CDR1 is SGHTA and CDR2 is FQGNSA. V dropped 5 bases and J dropped 4 bases, with 17 bases sitting between them. The table came from immunoSEQ multiplex PCR; TCRdb's copy has only in-frame clones and leaves some out. The sample includes about 36,000 clones, approximately 78% of them seen just once. Findings and limits, study-wide: A vaccine-induced immune response developed in more than 85% of the patients.

Stated time point: baseline, week 1 (first vaccination visit). As to treatment: pre-vaccination baseline after standard-of-care therapy. New astrocytomas of WHO grade 3 or 4 that were IDH1-mutant and ATRX-lost were found in the donors. The receptor's source is a man aged 35 to 55 with glioma. Some clones in this sample may be carry-over from other donors' samples. The sequenced sample was PBMCs, obtained from a glioma patient treated with radiotherapy, temozolomide or both. The chain links TRBV7-2 to TRBJ1-1; D is possibly TRBD1 (6 bases). The CDR3 is CASSQRGAGATEAFF. The CDR3, as DNA: TGTGCCAGCAGCCAAAGGGGGGCGGGCGCCACTGAAGCTTTCTTT.